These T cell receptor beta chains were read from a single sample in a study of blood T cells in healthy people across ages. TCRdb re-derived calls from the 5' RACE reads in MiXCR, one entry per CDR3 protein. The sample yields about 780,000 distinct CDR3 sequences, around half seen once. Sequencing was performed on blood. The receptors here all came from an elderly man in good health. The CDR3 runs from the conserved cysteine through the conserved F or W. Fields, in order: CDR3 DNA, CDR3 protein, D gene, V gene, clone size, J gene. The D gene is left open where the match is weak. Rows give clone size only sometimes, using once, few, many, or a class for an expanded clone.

TGTGCCAGCAGCCAAGTCCTAGGGGCCAATGAGCAGTTCTTC | CASSQVLGANEQFF | NA | TRBV14 | NA | TRBJ2-1
TGTGCCAGCAGCCAAGATTCGTTGGTGGGTGAGCAGTTCTTC | CASSQDSLVGEQFF | NA | TRBV4-2 | NA | TRBJ2-1
TGTGCCAGCAGCGAACAGGGGATCGACTATGGCTACACCTTC | CASSEQGIDYGYTF | TRBD1 | TRBV7-2 | NA | TRBJ1-2
TGCAGTGCTAGGGGGACTAGCGGGGCGAGCTCCTACAATGAGCAGTTCTTC | CSARGTSGASSYNEQFF | TRBD2 | TRBV20-1 | NA | TRBJ2-1
TGTGCCAGCTCACTCCGGGGTAGCGGGGGATTGAGTGAGCAGTTCTTC | CASSLRGSGGLSEQFF | TRBD2 | TRBV18 | NA | TRBJ2-1
TGTGCCAGCAATGGAGCGAACTATGGCTACACCTTC | CASNGANYGYTF | NA | TRBV6-5 | NA | TRBJ1-2
TGCAGTGCTAGAGAAACGGGGGATTCACCCCCCCACTTT | CSARETGDSPPHF | NA | TRBV20-1 | once | TRBJ1-6
TGTGCCAGCTCACGGACAGGAGAGAATGAGCAGTTCTTC | CASSRTGENEQFF | TRBD1 | TRBV18 | NA | TRBJ2-1
TGCAGCGTTGATTCTAGCGGGAGACCCGGGGAGCTGTTTTTT | CSVDSSGRPGELFF | TRBD2 | TRBV29-1 | NA | TRBJ2-2
TGTGCCAGCAGCCCCATGGACAGCCAAAACTATGGCTACACCTTC | CASSPMDSQNYGYTF | NA | TRBV4-2 | NA | TRBJ1-2
TGCAGCGTAGCCAGACAGGAGAGCGATGAGCAGTTCTTC | CSVARQESDEQFF | NA | TRBV29-1 | NA | TRBJ2-1
TGCAGTGCCATTTTGGGCGCGGGAGGAGAGACCCAGTACTTC | CSAILGAGGETQYF | TRBD2 | TRBV20-1 | many | TRBJ2-5
TGCAGTGCTAGAACTGCTGGGCGTGCTCCTCGGGAGCAGTACTTC | CSARTAGRAPREQYF | NA | TRBV20-1 | few | TRBJ2-7
TGCGCCAGCAGCCGCGGGGGACTAGCGGGGACAACAGATACGCAGTATTTT | CASSRGGLAGTTDTQYF | TRBD2 | TRBV4-1 | NA | TRBJ2-3
TGTGCCAGCTTCAGGGGGTCCCAAGAGACCCAGTACTTC | CASFRGSQETQYF | TRBD1 | TRBV12-3/TRBV12-4 | NA | TRBJ2-5
TGTGCCAGCAGCTGGGGACAGGGGGAAGGAGAGACCCAGTACTTC | CASSWGQGEGETQYF | TRBD1 | TRBV7-2 | NA | TRBJ2-5
TGCGCCAGCAGCCCGGGGACCAACCGGGAGACCCAGTACTTC | CASSPGTNRETQYF | NA | TRBV5-1 | many | TRBJ2-5
TGCGCCAGCAGCCAAGGGCGCGGACAGGGGGTAGGAGAGACCCAGTACTTC | CASSQGRGQGVGETQYF | TRBD1 | TRBV4-3 | few | TRBJ2-5
TGTGCCAGCAGCCAAGATGGACGGGAGGACACAGATACGCAGTATTTT | CASSQDGREDTDTQYF | TRBD2 | TRBV4-2 | few | TRBJ2-3
TGTGCCAGCAGCCAAGAGTCGCGGGAGATCGAGCAGTACTTC | CASSQESREIEQYF | TRBD2 | TRBV3-1 | few | TRBJ2-7
TGCAGCGTCACCGACAGGGGGGTGAACACTGAAGCTTTCTTT | CSVTDRGVNTEAFF | TRBD1 | TRBV29-1 | NA | TRBJ1-1
TGTGCCAGCAGCCAGCGGGAGGGGCGTTACGAGCAGTACTTC | CASSQREGRYEQYF | TRBD2 | TRBV3-1 | many | TRBJ2-7
TGCAGTGCGGGGACTAGCGGGGGTTTCCTTTCTACAGATACGCAGTATTTT | CSAGTSGGFLSTDTQYF | TRBD2 | TRBV20-1 | few | TRBJ2-3
TGTGCCAGCAGCCAGACAGGGGGCCCGGTCGGGGAGCTGTTTTTT | CASSQTGGPVGELFF | TRBD1 | TRBV7-6 | NA | TRBJ2-2
TGTGCCAGCAGTTTCCGCGTTCGGGCGGGCACCGGGGAGCTGTTTTTT | CASSFRVRAGTGELFF | NA | TRBV28 | NA | TRBJ2-2
TGCAGCGCAGGGACCCAGGCCTACGAGCAGTACTTC | CSAGTQAYEQYF | NA | TRBV29-1 | many | TRBJ2-7
TGCAGTGCTAGTCCGACAGGAACCGGCTACACCTTC | CSASPTGTGYTF | NA | TRBV20-1 | NA | TRBJ1-2
TGTGCCAGCAGTGACTGGAACGAGCAGTACTTC | CASSDWNEQYF | NA | TRBV27 | few | TRBJ2-7
TGTGCCAGCAAGGGCCTCGGCAGGGGACAAGAGACCCAGTACTTC | CASKGLGRGQETQYF | NA | TRBV7-2 | few | TRBJ2-5
TGTGCCAGCAGCATTACAGGCGAGCAGTACTTC | CASSITGEQYF | NA | TRBV12-3/TRBV12-4 | few | TRBJ2-7
TGCAGCGCCTGGGCGAACACCGGGGAGCTGTTTTTT | CSAWANTGELFF | NA | TRBV29-1 | NA | TRBJ2-2
TGTGCCAGCAGCCCCTCCTCCGGCCTCACCTACGTGCAGTACTTC | CASSPSSGLTYVQYF | NA | TRBV7-2 | NA | TRBJ2-7
TGTGCCAGCAGCTTGAGGGTGGATTTAATTGCCCAGTACTTC | CASSLRVDLIAQYF | NA | TRBV2 | many | TRBJ2-5
TGTGCCAGCAGGCAGGGAAGCTCCTACGAGCAGTACTTC | CASRQGSSYEQYF | NA | TRBV6-1 | NA | TRBJ2-7
TGTGCCACCAGCAGAGATTCGACGGGCGCTGATACGCAGTATTTT | CATSRDSTGADTQYF | NA | TRBV15 | NA | TRBJ2-3
TGTGCCAGCAGCCGCGTCCAGCATTTTGAGCAGTACTTC | CASSRVQHFEQYF | NA | TRBV7-2 | NA | TRBJ2-5
TGCGCCAGCAGCCAAGATGCCCCCGGGGAGCTGTTTTTT | CASSQDAPGELFF | NA | TRBV4-3 | few | TRBJ2-2